Following are 8 T cell receptor beta chains from one sample sequenced in a study of blood T cell repertoires in COVID-19. Profiled with immunoSEQ multiplex PCR; TCRdb holds only in-frame clones, not every one. The table has about 32,000 clones, roughly 87% seen once; the top ten hold 1%. The sequencing input was peripheral blood. Receptor source: a man aged 65 to 85 with active or convalescent COVID-19.

The V call is TRBV10-2, the J call TRBJ2-1; D remains unclear. The CDR3 contains 14 residues. Germline V CDR1 and CDR2: WSHSY, SAAADI. V dropped 4 bases and J dropped 3 bases, with 10 bases sitting between them. CDR3 sequence: CASSGSSGYNEQFF. The CDR3 nucleotides read TGCGCCAGCAGTGGCTCGAGTGGCTACAATGAGCAGTTCTTC.

This chain connects TRBV20-1 to TRBJ1-5; TRBD1 matches 7 bases. V gave up 3 bases and J gave up 3 bases; unmatched junction bases: 8. Germline values: CDR1 DFQATT, CDR2 SNEGSKA (reference sequence). This CDR3 spans 15 amino acids. Here the CDR3 DNA reads TGCAGTGCTAGTAATCCTACAGGGGTCAATCAGCCCCAGCATTTT. Protein sequence: CSASNPTGVNQPQHF.

The genes are TRBV14 and TRBJ2-2, with TRBD1 matching over 10 bases. CDR3 length: 18 residues. The J segment lost 3 bases and the V segment lost 1 base, leaving 8 bases of the junction unmatched. Looked up from germline, CDR1 is SGHDN and CDR2 is FVKESK. CDR3 in amino acids: CASSQGQGARKYTGELFF. The CDR3 DNA is TGTGCCAGCAGCCAAGGACAGGGGGCGAGAAAATACACCGGGGAGCTGTTTTTT.

CDR3 coding DNA: TGCGCCAGCAGCCTGGGACAGATGAACACTGAAGCTTTCTTT. It encodes CASSLGQMNTEAFF. The chain joins TRBV5-1 to TRBJ1-1; TRBD1 matches 7 bases. The trim removed 4 bases at V and 0 bases at J, leaving 3 bases unmatched. Per the germline V gene, CDR1 is SGHRS and CDR2 is YFSETQ. This CDR3 contains 14 residues.

The genes are TRBV27 and TRBJ2-7; maybe TRBD1 (7 bases). The CDR3 runs 15 residues. Germline values: CDR1 MNHEY, CDR2 SMNVEV (reference sequence). The V gene lost 6 bases and the J gene lost 5 bases, with 20 bases spanning the gap. The CDR3 bases are TGTGCCAGCAGCGAGGAGGGACAGTCAGGCAACGAGCAGTACTTC. Translated: CASSEEGQSGNEQYF.

The CDR3 sequence: CASSPGYYGYTF. The CDR3 bases are TGTGCCAGCAGTCCGGGATATTATGGCTACACCTTC. This rearrangement joins TRBV27 to TRBJ1-2; D is uncertain. CDR1 is MNHEY, CDR2 SMNVEV, per germline (reference sequence). Trimming cost V 5 bases and J 5 bases, with 9 bases left between them. The CDR3 length is 12 residues.

This rearrangement joins TRBV5-1 to TRBJ1-6; 7 bases are a match to TRBD1. From germline, CDR1 is SGHRS and CDR2 YFSETQ. The ends lost 4 bases at V and 9 bases at J; junction bases unmatched: 7. The CDR3 spans 14 residues. DNA of the CDR3: TGCGCCAGCAGCAACGGACAGGAGGGTTCACCCCTCCACTTT. Protein: CASSNGQEGSPLHF.

This clone came up a few times. The gene calls are TRBV2 and TRBJ2-3, with D perhaps matching TRBD2 (5 bases). Germline CDR1 and CDR2: SNHLY and FYNNEI. There are 12 residues in the CDR3. Deletions cut 8 bases from V and 6 bases from J, with 12 bases between. CDR3 protein: CASSPPGDTQYF. The CDR3 DNA sequence: TGTGCCAGCTCCCCCCCGGGGGATACGCAGTATTTT.